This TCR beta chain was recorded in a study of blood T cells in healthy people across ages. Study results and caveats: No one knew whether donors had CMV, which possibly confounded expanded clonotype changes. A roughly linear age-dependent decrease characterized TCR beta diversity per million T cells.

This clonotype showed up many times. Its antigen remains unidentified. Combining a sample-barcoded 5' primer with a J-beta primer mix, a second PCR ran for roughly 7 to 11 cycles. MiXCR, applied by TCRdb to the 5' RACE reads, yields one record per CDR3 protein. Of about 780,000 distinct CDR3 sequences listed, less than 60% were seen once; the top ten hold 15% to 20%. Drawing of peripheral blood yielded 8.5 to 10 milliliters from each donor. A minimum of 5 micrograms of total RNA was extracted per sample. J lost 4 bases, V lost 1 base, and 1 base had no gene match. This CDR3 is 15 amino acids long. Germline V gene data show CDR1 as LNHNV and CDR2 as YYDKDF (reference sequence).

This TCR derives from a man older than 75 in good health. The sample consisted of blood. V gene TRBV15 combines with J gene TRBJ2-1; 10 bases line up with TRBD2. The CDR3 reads CATSRGTSGYNEQFF. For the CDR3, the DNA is TGTGCCACCAGCAGAGGGACTAGCGGTTACAATGAGCAGTTCTTC. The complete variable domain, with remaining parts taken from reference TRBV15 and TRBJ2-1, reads DAMVIQNPRYQVTQFGKPVTLSCSQTLNHNVMYWYQQKSSQAPKLLFHYYDKDFNNEADTPDNFQSRRPNTSFCFLDIRSPGLGDTAMYLCATSRGTSGYNEQFFGPGTRLTVL.